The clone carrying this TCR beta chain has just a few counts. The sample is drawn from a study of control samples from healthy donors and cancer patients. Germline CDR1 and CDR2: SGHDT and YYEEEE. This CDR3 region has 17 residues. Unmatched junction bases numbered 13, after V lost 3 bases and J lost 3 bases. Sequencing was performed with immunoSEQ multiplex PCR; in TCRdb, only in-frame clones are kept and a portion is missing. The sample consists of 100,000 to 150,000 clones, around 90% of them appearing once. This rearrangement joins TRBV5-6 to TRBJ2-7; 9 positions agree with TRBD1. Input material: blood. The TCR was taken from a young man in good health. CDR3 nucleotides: TGTGCCAGCAGCTCCCCCCATAAGACAGGGGGAAACTACGAGCAGTACTTC. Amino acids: CASSSPHKTGGNYEQYF. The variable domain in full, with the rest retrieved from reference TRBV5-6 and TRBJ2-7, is DAGVTQSPTHLIKTRGQQVTLRCSPKSGHDTVSWYQQALGQGPQFIFQYYEEEERQRGNFPDRFSGHQFPNYSSELNVNALLLGDSALYLCASSSPHKTGGNYEQYFGPGTRLTVT.